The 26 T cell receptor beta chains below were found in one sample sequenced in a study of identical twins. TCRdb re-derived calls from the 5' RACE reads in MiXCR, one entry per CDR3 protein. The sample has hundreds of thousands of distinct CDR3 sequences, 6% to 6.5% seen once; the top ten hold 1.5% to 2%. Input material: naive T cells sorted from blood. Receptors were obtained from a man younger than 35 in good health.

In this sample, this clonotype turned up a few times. The chain's CDR3 is CASSFKEWESDTQYF. The CDR3 DNA sequence: TGCGCCAGCAGCTTTAAGGAGTGGGAGTCAGATACGCAGTATTTT. The J gene is TRBJ2-3, the V gene TRBV5-1; D perhaps matches TRBD2 (5 bases). The germline gives CDR1 SGHRS, CDR2 YFSETQ. Trimming cost V 2 bases and J 4 bases, with 14 bases left between them. The CDR3 contains 15 residues. Full variable domain (rest looked up from reference TRBV5-1 and TRBJ2-3): KAGVTQTPRYLIKTRGQQVTLSCSPISGHRSVSWYQQTPGQGLQFLFEYFSETQRNKGNFPGRFSGRQFSNSRSEMNVSTLELGDSALYLCASSFKEWESDTQYFGPGTRLTVL.

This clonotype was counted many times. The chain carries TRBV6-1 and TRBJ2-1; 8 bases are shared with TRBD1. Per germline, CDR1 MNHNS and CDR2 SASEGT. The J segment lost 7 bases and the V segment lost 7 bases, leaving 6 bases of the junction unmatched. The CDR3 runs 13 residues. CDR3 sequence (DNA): TGTGCCAGCACGGGACAGGTAATGAATGAGCAGTTCTTC. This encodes CASTGQVMNEQFF.

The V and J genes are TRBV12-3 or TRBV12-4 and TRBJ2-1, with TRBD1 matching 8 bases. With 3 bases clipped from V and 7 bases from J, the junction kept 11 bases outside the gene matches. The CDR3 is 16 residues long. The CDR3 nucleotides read TGTGCCAGCAGTTTCCCTCGCCAGGGGGCTAGGAATGAGCAGTTCTTC. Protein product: CASSFPRQGARNEQFF.

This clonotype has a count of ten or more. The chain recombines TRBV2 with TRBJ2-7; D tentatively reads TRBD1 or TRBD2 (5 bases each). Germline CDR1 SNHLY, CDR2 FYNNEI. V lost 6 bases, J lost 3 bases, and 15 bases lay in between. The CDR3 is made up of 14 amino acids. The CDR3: CASRKPGRLYEQYF. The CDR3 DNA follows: TGTGCCAGCAGGAAACCGGGACGGCTCTACGAGCAGTACTTC.

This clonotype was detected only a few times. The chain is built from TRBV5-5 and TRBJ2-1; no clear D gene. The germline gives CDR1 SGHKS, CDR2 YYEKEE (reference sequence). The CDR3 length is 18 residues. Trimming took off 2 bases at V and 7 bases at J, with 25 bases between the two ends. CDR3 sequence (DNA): TGTGCCAGCAGCTTTTCTCGCGCTAGTAGCAGTCTAGGGAATGAGCAGTTCTTC. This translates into CASSFSRASSSLGNEQFF. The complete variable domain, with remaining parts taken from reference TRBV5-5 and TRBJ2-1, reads DAGVTQSPTHLIKTRGQQVTLRCSPISGHKSVSWYQQVLGQGPQFIFQYYEKEERGRGNFPDRFSARQFPNYSSELNVNALLLGDSALYLCASSFSRASSSLGNEQFFGPGTRLTVL.

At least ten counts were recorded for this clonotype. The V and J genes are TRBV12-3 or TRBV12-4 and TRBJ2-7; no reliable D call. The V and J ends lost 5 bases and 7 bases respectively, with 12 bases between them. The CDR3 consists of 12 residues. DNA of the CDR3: TGTGCCAGCAGTGACATCGGCGTTGAGCAGTACTTC. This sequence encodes CASSDIGVEQYF.

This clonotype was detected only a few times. In nucleotides, the CDR3 is TGTGCCAGCAGTTACTCGATCGCAGGCATAGCGCAGTTCTTC. Translating it yields CASSYSIAGIAQFF. The chain has TRBV6-2 or TRBV6-3 and TRBJ2-1; D gene unclear. Trimming took off 0 bases at V and 12 bases at J, with 15 bases between the two ends. This CDR3 has 14 amino acids. The germline V gene encodes CDR1 MNHEY and CDR2 SVGEGT.

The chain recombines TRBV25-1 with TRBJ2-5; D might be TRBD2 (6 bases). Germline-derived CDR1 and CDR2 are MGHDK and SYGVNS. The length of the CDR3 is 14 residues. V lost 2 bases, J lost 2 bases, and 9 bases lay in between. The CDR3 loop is CASSERGGQETQYF. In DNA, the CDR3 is TGTGCCAGCAGTGAACGGGGAGGTCAAGAGACCCAGTACTTC.

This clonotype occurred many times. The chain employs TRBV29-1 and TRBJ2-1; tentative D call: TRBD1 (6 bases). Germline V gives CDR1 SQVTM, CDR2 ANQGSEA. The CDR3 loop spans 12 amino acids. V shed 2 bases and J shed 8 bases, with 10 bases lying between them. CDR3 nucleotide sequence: TGCAGCGTTGAATTGGGGGCGGATGAGCAGTTCTTC. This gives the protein CSVELGADEQFF.

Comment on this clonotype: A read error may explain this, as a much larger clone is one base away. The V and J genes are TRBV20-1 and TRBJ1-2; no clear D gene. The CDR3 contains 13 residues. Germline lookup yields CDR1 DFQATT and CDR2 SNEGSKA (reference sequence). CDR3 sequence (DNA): TGCAGTTCTAGAGATATCTCGAACTATGGCTACACCTTC. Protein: CSSRDISNYGYTF.

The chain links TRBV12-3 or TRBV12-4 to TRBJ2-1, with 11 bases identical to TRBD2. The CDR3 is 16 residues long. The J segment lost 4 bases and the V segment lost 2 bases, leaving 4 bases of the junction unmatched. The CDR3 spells CASSLSRLAGYNEQFF. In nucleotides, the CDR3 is TGTGCCAGCAGTTTATCCCGACTAGCGGGGTACAATGAGCAGTTCTTC.

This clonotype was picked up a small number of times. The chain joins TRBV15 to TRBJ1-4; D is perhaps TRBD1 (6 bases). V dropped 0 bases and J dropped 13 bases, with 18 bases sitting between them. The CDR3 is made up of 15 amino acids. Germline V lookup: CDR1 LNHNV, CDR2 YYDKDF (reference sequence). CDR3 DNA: TGTGCCACCAGCAGAGAGGGGGGGCTGTCGGGGGGACTGTTTTTT. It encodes CATSREGGLSGGLFF.

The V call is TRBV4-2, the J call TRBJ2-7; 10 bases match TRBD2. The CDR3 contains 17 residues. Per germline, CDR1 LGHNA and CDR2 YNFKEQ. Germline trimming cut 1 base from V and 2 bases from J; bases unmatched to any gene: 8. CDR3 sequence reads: CASSQASGSPLPYEQYF. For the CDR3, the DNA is TGTGCCAGCAGCCAAGCTAGCGGGAGCCCTCTCCCCTACGAGCAGTACTTC.

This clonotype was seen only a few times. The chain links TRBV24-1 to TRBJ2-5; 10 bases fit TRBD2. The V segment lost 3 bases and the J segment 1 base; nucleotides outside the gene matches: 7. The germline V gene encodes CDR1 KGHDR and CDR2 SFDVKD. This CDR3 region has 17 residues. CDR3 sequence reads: CATSDPPGLASQETQYF. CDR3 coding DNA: TGTGCCACCAGTGATCCACCGGGACTAGCGTCCCAAGAGACCCAGTACTTC.

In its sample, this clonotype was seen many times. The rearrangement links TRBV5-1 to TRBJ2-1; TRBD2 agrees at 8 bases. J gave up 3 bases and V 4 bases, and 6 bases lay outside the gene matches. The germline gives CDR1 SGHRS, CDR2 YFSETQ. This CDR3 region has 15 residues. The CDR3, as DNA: TGCGCCAGCAGCCCCAGCGGGAGTGTCTACAATGAGCAGTTCTTC. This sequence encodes CASSPSGSVYNEQFF.

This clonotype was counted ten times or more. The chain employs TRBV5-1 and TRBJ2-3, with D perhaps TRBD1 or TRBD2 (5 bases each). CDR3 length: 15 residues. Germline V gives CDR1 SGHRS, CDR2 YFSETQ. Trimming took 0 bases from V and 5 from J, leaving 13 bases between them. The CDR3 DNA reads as TGCGCCAGCAGCTTGGTCGGGGCTGGTGGAGATACGCAGTATTTT. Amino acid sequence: CASSLVGAGGDTQYF.

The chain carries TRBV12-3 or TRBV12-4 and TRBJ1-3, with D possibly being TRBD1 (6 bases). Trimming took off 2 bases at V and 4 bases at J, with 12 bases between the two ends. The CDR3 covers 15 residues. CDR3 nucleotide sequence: TGTGCCAGCAGTTTATCTGCAGGGGCAGGAAACACCATATATTTT. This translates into CASSLSAGAGNTIYF.

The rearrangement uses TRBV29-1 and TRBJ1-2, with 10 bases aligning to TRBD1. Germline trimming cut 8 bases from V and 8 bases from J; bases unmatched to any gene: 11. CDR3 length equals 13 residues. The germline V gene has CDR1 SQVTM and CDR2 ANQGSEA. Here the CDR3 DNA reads TGCAGCACCCGGACAGGGGGAGTAGAGGGCTACACCTTC. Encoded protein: CSTRTGGVEGYTF.

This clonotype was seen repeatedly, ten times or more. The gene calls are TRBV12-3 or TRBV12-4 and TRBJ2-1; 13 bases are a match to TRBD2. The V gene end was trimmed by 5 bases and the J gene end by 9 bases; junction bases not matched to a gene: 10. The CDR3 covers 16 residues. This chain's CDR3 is CASSPRTSGSSAEQFF. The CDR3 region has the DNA TGTGCCAGCAGTCCCCGGACTAGCGGGAGTTCGGCTGAGCAGTTCTTC.

The CDR3 DNA reads TGCAGTGCTAGGGACAGGCCCTCTGGAAACACCATATATTTT. It specifies CSARDRPSGNTIYF. This chain links TRBV20-1 with TRBJ1-3; 7 positions match TRBD1. Germline V CDR1 and CDR2: DFQATT, SNEGSKA (reference sequence). V lost 3 bases to trimming and J lost 0 bases; unmatched junction nucleotides: 2. CDR3 size: 14 residues.

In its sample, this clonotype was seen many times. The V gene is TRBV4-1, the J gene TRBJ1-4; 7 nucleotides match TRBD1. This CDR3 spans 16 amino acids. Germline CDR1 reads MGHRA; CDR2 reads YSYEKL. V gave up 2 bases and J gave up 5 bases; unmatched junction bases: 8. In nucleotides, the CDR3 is TGCGCCAGCAGCCAATTCGGACAGGTTCTAAATGAAAAACTGTTTTTT. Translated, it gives CASSQFGQVLNEKLFF.

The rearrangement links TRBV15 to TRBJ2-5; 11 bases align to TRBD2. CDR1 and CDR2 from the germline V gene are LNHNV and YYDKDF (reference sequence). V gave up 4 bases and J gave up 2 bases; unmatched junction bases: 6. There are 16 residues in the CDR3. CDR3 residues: CATSNPGLAAQETQYF. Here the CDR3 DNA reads TGTGCCACCAGCAACCCGGGACTAGCGGCACAAGAGACCCAGTACTTC.

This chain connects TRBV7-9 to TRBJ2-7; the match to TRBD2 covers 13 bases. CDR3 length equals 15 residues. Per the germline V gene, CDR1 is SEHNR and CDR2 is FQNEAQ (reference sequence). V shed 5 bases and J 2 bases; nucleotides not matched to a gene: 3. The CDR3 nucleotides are TGTGCCAGCAGCAAACTAGCGGGAGGGACCTACGAGCAGTACTTC. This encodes CASSKLAGGTYEQYF.

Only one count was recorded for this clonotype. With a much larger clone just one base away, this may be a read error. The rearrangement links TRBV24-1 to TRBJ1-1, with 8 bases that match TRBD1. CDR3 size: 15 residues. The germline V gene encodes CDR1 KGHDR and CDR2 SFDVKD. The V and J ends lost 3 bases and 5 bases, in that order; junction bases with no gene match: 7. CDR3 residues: CATSDPAGGRTEAFF. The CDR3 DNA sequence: TGTGCCACCAGTGATCCCGCAGGGGGCCGTACTGAAGCTTTCTTT.

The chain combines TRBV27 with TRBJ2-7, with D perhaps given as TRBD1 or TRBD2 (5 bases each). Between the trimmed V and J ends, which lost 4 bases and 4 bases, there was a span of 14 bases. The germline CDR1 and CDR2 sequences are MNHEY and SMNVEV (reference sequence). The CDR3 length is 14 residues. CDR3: CASSSGTVIYEQYF. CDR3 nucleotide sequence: TGTGCCAGCAGTTCGGGGACGGTGATTTACGAGCAGTACTTC.

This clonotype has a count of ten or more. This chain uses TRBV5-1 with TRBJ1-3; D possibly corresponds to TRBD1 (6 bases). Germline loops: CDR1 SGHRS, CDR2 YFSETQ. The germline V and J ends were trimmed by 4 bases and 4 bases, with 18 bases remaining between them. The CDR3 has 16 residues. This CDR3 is CASSMGRGLSGNTIYF. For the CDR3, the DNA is TGCGCCAGCAGCATGGGCAGGGGACTCTCCGGAAACACCATATATTTT. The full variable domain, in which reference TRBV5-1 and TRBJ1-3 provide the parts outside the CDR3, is KAGVTQTPRYLIKTRGQQVTLSCSPISGHRSVSWYQQTPGQGLQFLFEYFSETQRNKGNFPGRFSGRQFSNSRSEMNVSTLELGDSALYLCASSMGRGLSGNTIYFGEGSWLTVV.